These 14 T cell receptor beta chains came from one sample sequenced in a study of OX40 agonist ivuxolimab in advanced cancers. The method was immunoSEQ multiplex PCR; TCRdb's version includes in-frame clones alone and lacks a portion of them. The data show fewer than 85,000 clones, about 90% seen once. Sequenced material: CD4+ or CD8+ T cells sorted from blood, taken in a trial of the OX40 agonist ivuxolimab. These receptors all come from an adult with an advanced solid tumor such as melanoma, head and neck, liver or kidney cancer.

This chain uses TRBV4-3 with TRBJ1-4; D possibly corresponds to TRBD1 (5 bases). Germline V lookup: CDR1 LGHNA, CDR2 YSLEER. With 0 bases removed from V and 7 bases from J, the gap between germline ends came to 15 bases. The CDR3 spans 16 residues. CDR3 residues: CASSQDWGGYGEKLFF. The CDR3 nucleotides read TGCGCCAGCAGCCAAGATTGGGGGGGGTACGGTGAAAAACTGTTTTTT.

The chain couples TRBV27 to TRBJ1-2; D is ambiguous. In germline, CDR1 is MNHEY, CDR2 SMNVEV (reference sequence). The CDR3 sequence is 13 residues long. V lost 10 bases and J lost 5, with 17 bases in between. The CDR3, as DNA: TGTGCCACCCTGGGGTCCCCTGGATATGGCTACACCTTC. Translating it yields CATLGSPGYGYTF.

The chain joins TRBV5-6 to TRBJ2-7, with D possibly being TRBD1 (6 bases). The V gene's germline CDR1 is SGHDT and CDR2 YYEEEE. The CDR3 sequence is 14 residues long. V lost 0 bases and J lost 5, with 12 bases in between. The CDR3 DNA follows: TGTGCCAGCAGCTTGGGGCAGGGGACCCACGAGCAGTACTTC. Translated, it gives CASSLGQGTHEQYF. Full variable domain (rest looked up from reference TRBV5-6 and TRBJ2-7): DAGVTQSPTHLIKTRGQQVTLRCSPKSGHDTVSWYQQALGQGPQFIFQYYEEEERQRGNFPDRFSGHQFPNYSSELNVNALLLGDSALYLCASSLGQGTHEQYFGPGTRLTVT.

The J gene is TRBJ2-7, the V gene TRBV4-1; D call uncertain. Per germline, CDR1 MGHRA and CDR2 YSYEKL. This CDR3 is built from 16 residues. The V end lost 0 bases, the J end lost 0 bases, and 12 bases lay between the germline ends. The CDR3 loop reads CASSQDPAGRSYEQYF. CDR3 sequence (DNA): TGCGCCAGCAGCCAAGATCCGGCAGGACGCTCCTACGAGCAGTACTTC.

V usage is TRBV19 and J usage is TRBJ1-6; unclear D gene. This CDR3 contains 15 residues. Per germline, CDR1 LNHDA and CDR2 SQIVND (reference sequence). Trimming removed 2 bases at V and 7 bases at J, with 12 bases between. In nucleotides, the CDR3 is TGTGCCAGTAGTATAAGTTCCGCCCTAAATTCACCCCTCCACTTT. The encoded protein is CASSISSALNSPLHF.

The V and J genes are TRBV7-9 and TRBJ2-2; D possibly corresponds to TRBD1 (6 bases). CDR3 length: 13 residues. CDR1 SEHNR and CDR2 FQNEAQ come from the germline V gene (reference sequence). V dropped 5 bases and J dropped 8 bases, with 12 bases sitting between them. The CDR3 DNA sequence: TGTGCCAGCAGCCCTGGGACAAAGGGGGAGCTGTTTTTT. Amino acids: CASSPGTKGELFF.

The chain couples TRBV5-4 to TRBJ2-5; D perhaps matches TRBD2 (6 bases). Looked up from germline, CDR1 is SGHNT and CDR2 is YYREEE (reference sequence). CDR3 length: 17 residues. The V end lost 4 bases, the J end lost 5 bases, and 24 bases lay between the germline ends. CDR3 coding DNA: TGTGCCAGCAGCCCCCCGCTTGCGGGGCCTACGGAGGAGACCCAGTACTTC. Protein product: CASSPPLAGPTEETQYF.

This clone appeared once. The J gene is TRBJ2-1, the V gene TRBV13, with D uncertain. Germline lookup yields CDR1 PRHDT and CDR2 FYEKMQ (reference sequence). Trimming removed 3 bases from V and 0 bases from J, with 12 bases in between. The CDR3 length is 16 residues. In DNA form, the CDR3 reads TGTGCCAGCAGCTTCCCGACTGGGGACTCCTACAATGAGCAGTTCTTC. Encoded protein: CASSFPTGDSYNEQFF.

V usage is TRBV7-9 and J usage is TRBJ1-1, with TRBD1 identical over 9 bases. There are 15 residues in the CDR3. Germline-derived CDR1 and CDR2 are SEHNR and FQNEAQ (reference sequence). V gave up 4 bases and J gave up 5 bases; unmatched junction bases: 8. The CDR3 sequence is CASSSQGQGKTEAFF. The CDR3 DNA sequence: TGTGCCAGCAGCTCCCAGGGACAGGGAAAAACTGAAGCTTTCTTT.

This clone appeared a single time. The rearrangement joins TRBV6-1 to TRBJ2-6; D is unclear. The CDR3 is 15 amino acids. CDR1 and CDR2 (germline): MNHNS, SASEGT. V was pared by 1 base and J by 3 bases, with 7 bases between. The CDR3 DNA reads TGTGCCAGCAGTGAAGGGGCAGGTGGGGCCAACGTCCTGACTTTC. Protein product: CASSEGAGGANVLTF.

V usage is TRBV19 and J usage is TRBJ1-2, with D unresolved. V shed 3 bases and J shed 2 bases, with 10 bases lying between them. This CDR3 is built from 14 residues. Germline loops: CDR1 LNHDA, CDR2 SQIVND (reference sequence). Here the CDR3 reads CASSIPNSNYGYTF. CDR3 nucleotides: TGTGCCAGTAGTATTCCAAACTCCAACTATGGCTACACCTTC.

The CDR3 sequence: CASSVAGELFF. The DNA of the CDR3 is TGTGCCAGTAGTGTTGCCGGGGAGCTGTTTTTT. The chain carries TRBV19 and TRBJ2-2; no reliable D call. V was cut by 5 bases and J by 6 bases, with 4 bases left in between. This CDR3 has 11 residues. Germline V lookup: CDR1 LNHDA, CDR2 SQIVND (reference sequence).

This clone was recorded once. V is TRBV13 and J is TRBJ2-2; tentatively, D is TRBD2 (7 bases). The V end was cut by 5 bases, the J end by 5 bases, with 18 bases between. This CDR3 is 16 amino acids long. CDR1 is PRHDT, CDR2 FYEKMQ, per germline (reference sequence). The CDR3 reads CASSPRGRGKTGELFF. In DNA, the CDR3 is TGTGCCAGCAGCCCCCGGGGGCGGGGGAAAACCGGGGAGCTGTTTTTT.

This chain links TRBV9 with TRBJ1-5, with TRBD1 matching 7 bases. The germline CDR1 and CDR2 sequences are SGDLS and YYNGEE. V lost 0 bases, J lost 4 bases, and 4 bases stayed unmatched. This CDR3 region has 15 residues. The CDR3 DNA reads TGTGCCAGCAGCGTAGAAGGGACAGAGAATCAGCCCCAGCATTTT. Its protein product is CASSVEGTENQPQHF. Together with reference TRBV9 and TRBJ1-5, the CDR3 gives the full variable domain: DSGVTQTPKHLITATGQRVTLRCSPRSGDLSVYWYQQSLDQGLQFLIQYYNGEERAKGNILERFSAQQFPDLHSELNLSSLELGDSALYFCASSVEGTENQPQHFGDGTRLSIL.